This TCR beta chain is from a study of graft-versus-host responses after intestinal transplantation. The wider study: Every one of the recipients received anti-thymocyte globulin induction and afterwards took tacrolimus and steroids for around 3 years.

Germline loops: CDR1 SGHTA, CDR2 FQGNSA. The V end was cut by 4 bases, the J end by 0 bases, with 2 bases between. This CDR3 has 12 amino acids. General observations from the study: Analysis identified GvH clones in recipient marrow, with some appearing first in ileum or blood. Allograft graft-versus-host to host-versus-graft clonal ratios ran high in patients with graft-donor T cell macrochimerism.

TCRdb's table, derived via immunoSEQ multiplex PCR, lists solely in-frame clones and lacks some. The sample gives 25,000 to 35,000 clones, roughly nine tenths of which show up once; around a tenth is in the top ten. This clone has just a few counts. Its antigen is not identified. Sequences were derived from PBMCs, sampled approximately 460 days after intestinal transplantation. The chain combines TRBV7-2 with TRBJ2-3; D remains unclear. This TCR was recovered from a human patient who received an intestinal transplant, so some T cells may come from the graft donor. The CDR3 loop is CASSSSTDTQYF. The CDR3, as DNA: TGTGCCAGCAGCTCTAGCACAGATACGCAGTATTTT.